The 20 T cell receptor beta chains below come from one sample, sequenced in a study of neurological immune-mediated disorders. Each CDR3 protein gets one entry after TCRdb re-called the 5' RACE reads with MiXCR. The table has roughly 52,000 distinct CDR3 sequences, over 5.5% seen once. Sequencing was carried out using CD4+ T cells from blood. These receptor sequences come from a woman under 30 with multiple sclerosis.

This clonotype came up many times. This chain joins TRBV5-6 and TRBJ2-5; the D gene is possibly TRBD2 (6 bases). The V end lost 3 bases, the J end lost 3 bases, and 12 bases lay between the germline ends. The CDR3 extends over 14 amino acids. CDR1 is SGHDT and CDR2 is YYEEEE in the germline V gene. The CDR3 region has the DNA TGTGCCAGCAGCTGGGCGGGGACGAAAGAGACCCAGTACTTC. Translation: CASSWAGTKETQYF.

The chain uses TRBV11-2 and TRBJ2-3, with 12 bases that match TRBD2. From germline, CDR1 is SGHAT and CDR2 FQNNGV. The length of the CDR3 is 20 residues. V trimming: 2 bases; J trimming: 3 bases; junction bases outside the gene matches: 15. CDR3 coding DNA: TGTGCCAGCAGCTTAATAGGGGGCGAGACTAGCGGGAGAAGGACAGATACGCAGTATTTT. Translating gives CASSLIGGETSGRRTDTQYF. Variable domain in full (rest from reference TRBV11-2 and TRBJ2-3): EAGVAQSPRYKIIEKRQSVAFWCNPISGHATLYWYQQILGQGPKLLIQFQNNGVVDDSQLPKDRFSAERLKGVDSTLKIQPAKLEDSAVYLCASSLIGGETSGRRTDTQYFGPGTRLTVL.

This clonotype has at least ten counts. This rearrangement joins TRBV10-2 to TRBJ1-1; tentative D call: TRBD1 (5 bases). The length of the CDR3 is 14 residues. CDR1 and CDR2 from the germline V gene are WSHSY and SAAADI. The ends were cut back, 3 bases at V and 5 bases at J, with 13 bases in the middle. The CDR3 reads CASSDRVRRTEAFF. The CDR3 DNA follows: TGCGCCAGCAGTGACAGGGTTCGGCGTACTGAAGCTTTCTTT.

At least ten counts were recorded for this clonotype. The genes are TRBV15 and TRBJ1-5, with TRBD1 matching 7 bases. CDR1 LNHNV and CDR2 YYDKDF come from the germline V gene (reference sequence). CDR3 size: 15 residues. With 9 bases clipped from V and 7 bases from J, the junction kept 15 bases outside the gene matches. The CDR3 sequence: CATDDSTGERQPQHF. For the CDR3, the DNA is TGTGCCACAGACGACTCCACAGGGGAAAGGCAGCCCCAGCATTTT.

The J gene is TRBJ1-3, the V gene TRBV12-3 or TRBV12-4; D remains ambiguous. V was shortened by 6 bases and J by 3 bases, with 12 bases between the two germline ends. This CDR3 is built from 14 residues. The CDR3 region is CASRVDNIGNTIYF. DNA of the CDR3: TGTGCCAGCAGAGTCGACAACATTGGAAACACCATATATTTT.

This clonotype was counted ten times or more. J is TRBJ1-1 and V is TRBV10-2; tentatively, D is TRBD1 (5 bases). The CDR3 totals 15 residues. Germline CDR1 and CDR2: WSHSY and SAAADI. Trimming took off 1 base at V and 1 base at J, with 10 bases between the two ends. CDR3 nucleotide sequence: TGCGCCAGCAGTGAGTTAGGGGAATGGAACACTGAAGCTTTCTTT. Protein sequence: CASSELGEWNTEAFF.

This chain connects TRBV19 to TRBJ1-5; 9 nucleotides match TRBD1. V lost 3 bases, J lost 9 bases, and 3 bases stayed unmatched. The CDR3 consists of 13 residues. Per the germline V gene, CDR1 is LNHDA and CDR2 is SQIVND (reference sequence). The CDR3 spells CASSIQGQGPQHF. CDR3 nucleotide sequence: TGTGCCAGTAGTATCCAGGGACAGGGGCCCCAGCATTTT.

This clonotype was counted ten times or more. J is TRBJ2-5 and V is TRBV10-3; perhaps TRBD2 as D (6 bases). CDR1 and CDR2 (germline): ENHRY, SYGVKD. The CDR3 runs 13 residues. Deletions cut 5 bases from V and 3 bases from J, with 10 bases between. The CDR3 DNA is TGTGCCATCAGTACCGGGAGTGAAGAGACCCAGTACTTC. It encodes CAISTGSEETQYF.

This clonotype came up many times. This rearrangement joins TRBV28 to TRBJ1-1; maybe TRBD1 (5 bases). V lost 2 bases and J 7 bases, leaving 8 bases between the germline ends. This CDR3 has 12 amino acids. Germline-derived CDR1 and CDR2 are MDHEN and SYDVKM. CDR3 loop: CASSLGGFEAFF. DNA for the CDR3: TGTGCCAGCAGTTTAGGGGGATTTGAAGCTTTCTTT.

This clonotype was recorded many times. The chain joins TRBV6-5 to TRBJ1-2; D remains ambiguous. The germline V gene encodes CDR1 MNHEY and CDR2 SVGAGI. V was clipped by 3 bases and J by 4 bases, with 12 bases between them. This CDR3 is 14 amino acids long. The CDR3 reads CASSYNPGAYGYTF. DNA for the CDR3: TGTGCCAGCAGTTATAACCCAGGTGCCTATGGCTACACCTTC.

This clonotype was detected many times. The chain employs TRBV7-2 and TRBJ1-2; 9 positions match TRBD1. This CDR3 is built from 15 residues. V was pared by 6 bases and J by 3 bases, with 8 bases of the junction left unmatched. The germline V gene encodes CDR1 SGHTA and CDR2 FQGNSA. CDR3 bases: TGTGCCAGCAGAGGTGGGGGACAGGGCTACTATGGCTACACCTTC. Translated: CASRGGGQGYYGYTF. The complete variable domain, with remaining parts taken from reference TRBV7-2 and TRBJ1-2, reads GAGVSQSPSNKVTEKGKDVELRCDPISGHTALYWYRQSLGQGLEFLIYFQGNSAPDKSGLPSDRFSAERTGGSVSTLTIQRTQQEDSAVYLCASRGGGQGYYGYTFGSGTRLTVV.

V usage is TRBV25-1 and J usage is TRBJ1-6; the D gene is possibly TRBD1 (6 bases). From germline, CDR1 is MGHDK and CDR2 SYGVNS. V lost 6 bases and J lost 0, with 15 bases in between. This CDR3 is built from 17 residues. The CDR3 sequence: CASSSGGASSYNSPLHF. DNA of the CDR3: TGTGCCAGCAGCTCCGGGGGGGCATCCTCCTATAATTCACCCCTCCACTTT.

This clonotype came up many times. The chain couples TRBV7-2 to TRBJ1-2, with 10 bases that match TRBD1. Germline CDR1 is SGHTA and CDR2 is FQGNSA. The junction had 3 bases not matched to a gene; V was cut back by 3 bases and J by 5 bases. The CDR3 is 14 residues long. The CDR3 DNA follows: TGTGCCAGCAGCTTGGACAGGGGGTCGTATGGCTACACCTTC. Amino acids: CASSLDRGSYGYTF.

This clonotype was recorded at least ten times. The chain uses TRBV27 and TRBJ2-7, with D uncertain. V lost 8 bases and J lost 1, with 9 bases in between. Germline V CDR1 and CDR2: MNHEY, SMNVEV (reference sequence). The CDR3 runs 12 residues. This chain's CDR3 is CASFGRSYEQYF. The DNA for the CDR3 is TGTGCCAGCTTCGGGCGGTCCTACGAGCAGTACTTC.

This clonotype was counted at least ten times. The chain employs TRBV5-1 and TRBJ1-1; tentative D call: TRBD1 (5 bases). The CDR3 sequence is 15 residues long. The V end was cut by 4 bases, the J end by 1 base, with 14 bases between. Germline V gene lookup returns CDR1 SGHRS and CDR2 YFSETQ. CDR3 loop: CASSPAGERNTEAFF. DNA of the CDR3: TGCGCCAGCAGCCCGGCGGGGGAACGGAACACTGAAGCTTTCTTT. Combining the CDR3 with reference TRBV5-1 and TRBJ1-1 gives the whole variable domain KAGVTQTPRYLIKTRGQQVTLSCSPISGHRSVSWYQQTPGQGLQFLFEYFSETQRNKGNFPGRFSGRQFSNSRSEMNVSTLELGDSALYLCASSPAGERNTEAFFGQGTRLTVV.

In this sample, this clonotype turned up many times. The chain links TRBV5-6 to TRBJ2-4, with D possibly TRBD2 on 6 matching bases. The CDR3 sequence is 15 residues long. CDR1 is SGHDT and CDR2 is YYEEEE in the germline V gene. Trimming stripped 0 bases from V and 13 bases from J, with 20 bases between. CDR3 DNA: TGTGCCAGCAGCTTGGCCAGGGAGGTCATACCCATCCAGTACTTC. This sequence encodes CASSLAREVIPIQYF.

This clonotype was recorded many times. The gene calls are TRBV6-5 and TRBJ1-4; D perhaps matches TRBD1 (5 bases). V was shortened by 6 bases and J by 5 bases, with 16 bases between the two germline ends. The CDR3 consists of 15 residues. Germline V gene lookup returns CDR1 MNHEY and CDR2 SVGAGI. The CDR3 region is CASSPAGEGNEKLFF. CDR3 nucleotides: TGTGCCAGCAGCCCAGCCGGGGAGGGGAATGAAAAACTGTTTTTT.

This sequence joins TRBV20-1 and TRBJ2-5, with TRBD2 matching 7 bases. The CDR3 covers 13 residues. Germline trimming cut 5 bases from V and 0 bases from J; bases unmatched to any gene: 3. Germline V CDR1 and CDR2: DFQATT, SNEGSKA (reference sequence). The CDR3 region has the DNA TGCAGTGCTGGTACTAGCGACCAAGAGACCCAGTACTTC. This codes for CSAGTSDQETQYF.

This clonotype was recorded at least ten times. The chain recombines TRBV9 with TRBJ1-1; D gene unclear. The germline V gene encodes CDR1 SGDLS and CDR2 YYNGEE. The CDR3 contains 14 residues. The V and J ends lost 0 bases and 1 base respectively, with 7 bases between them. CDR3 coding DNA: TGTGCCAGCAGCGTAGGGTCTGGGAACACTGAAGCTTTCTTT. Translated: CASSVGSGNTEAFF.

Ten or more counts support this clonotype. The rearrangement uses TRBV12-3 or TRBV12-4 and TRBJ2-3, with 8 positions matching TRBD2. Trimming removed 4 bases from V and 8 bases from J; junction bases left unmatched: 5. The length of the CDR3 is 13 residues. Written as DNA, the CDR3 is TGTGCCAGCAGTTATAGCGGGACGGCTACGCAGTATTTT. It codes for CASSYSGTATQYF.